A single sample gave rise to the 22 T cell receptor beta chains below, sequenced in a study of T cell responses to AZD1222 COVID-19 vaccine. The data were produced by immunoSEQ multiplex PCR, yet TCRdb's version contains in-frame clones alone and is incomplete. The top ten hold 9% to 15% of the sample, which has 110,000 to 150,000 clones, more than 85% seen once. The sequencing used peripheral blood, collected after recovery from COVID-19. The receptors come from an adult who had recovered from COVID-19.

The V gene is TRBV18, the J gene TRBJ2-5, with a possible D match to TRBD2 (7 bases). Looked up from germline, CDR1 is KGHSH and CDR2 is LQKENI. V lost 6 bases and J 5 bases, leaving 22 bases between the germline ends. The CDR3 is 16 amino acids. CDR3 sequence: CASSRPLTGGAETQYF. The DNA of the CDR3 is TGTGCCAGCTCCCGCCCTCTGACGGGGGGCGCGGAGACCCAGTACTTC.

The chain uses TRBV5-4 and TRBJ2-7; D call uncertain. The germline CDR1 and CDR2 sequences are SGHNT and YYREEE (reference sequence). This CDR3 has 15 residues. Trimming cost V 0 bases and J 2 bases, with 12 bases left between them. CDR3 in amino acids: CASSLGAKGTYEQYF. CDR3 DNA: TGTGCCAGCAGCTTGGGGGCGAAAGGCACCTACGAGCAGTACTTC.

V gene TRBV7-3 combines with J gene TRBJ2-1; TRBD1 agrees at 8 bases. Trimming at V came to 5 bases and at J to 5 bases, leaving 5 bases not matched to a gene. There are 14 residues in the CDR3. Looked up from germline, CDR1 is SGHTA and CDR2 is FQGTGA. CDR3 bases: TGTGCCAGCAGCCGGGACAGGATCAACAATGAGCAGTTCTTC. This translates into CASSRDRINNEQFF.

CDR3 loop: CASSPRTPFYGYTF. CDR3 bases: TGTGCCAGCAGCCCCCGGACACCGTTCTATGGCTACACCTTC. The chain carries TRBV14 and TRBJ1-2; D possibly corresponds to TRBD1 (5 bases). Germline CDR1 is SGHDN and CDR2 is FVKESK. The CDR3 consists of 14 residues. V lost 4 bases and J 4 bases, leaving 13 bases between the germline ends. Using reference TRBV14 and TRBJ1-2 for the parts outside the CDR3, the full variable domain is EAGVTQFPSHSVIEKGQTVTLRCDPISGHDNLYWYRRVMGKEIKFLLHFVKESKQDESGMPNNRFLAERTGGTYSTLKVQPAELEDSGVYFCASSPRTPFYGYTFGSGTRLTVV.

This sequence joins TRBV5-4 and TRBJ2-1, with 12 bases matching TRBD2. This CDR3 is 16 amino acids long. The germline V gene has CDR1 SGHNT and CDR2 YYREEE (reference sequence). The ends lost 4 bases at V and 2 bases at J; junction bases unmatched: 4. The CDR3 protein is CASSARLAGAYNEQFF. CDR3 DNA: TGTGCCAGCAGCGCGAGACTAGCGGGAGCCTACAATGAGCAGTTCTTC.

The rearrangement links TRBV2 to TRBJ1-1, with 9 bases fitting TRBD1. Germline loops: CDR1 SNHLY, CDR2 FYNNEI. J was trimmed by 4 bases and V by 4 bases; bases with no gene match: 19. This CDR3 spans 19 amino acids. The CDR3 DNA is TGTGCCAGCAGTGTGGACAGGGGCGACCCCGTCAGGAGTGGCACTGAAGCTTTCTTT. Translating gives CASSVDRGDPVRSGTEAFF.

The chain is built from TRBV11-2 and TRBJ1-4, with TRBD1 matching over 7 bases. The CDR3 length is 14 residues. Germline values: CDR1 SGHAT, CDR2 FQNNGV. With V trimmed by 5 bases and J by 2 bases, 2 bases remained unmatched. The CDR3 region is CASSTQGTNEKLFF. The CDR3 DNA sequence: TGTGCCAGCAGCACACAGGGGACTAATGAAAAACTGTTTTTT.

The chain recombines TRBV28 with TRBJ1-2, with a possible D match to TRBD1 (5 bases). The germline CDR1 and CDR2 sequences are MDHEN and SYDVKM. Deletions cut 7 bases from V and 7 bases from J, with 16 bases between. The CDR3 sequence is 13 residues long. The CDR3 bases are TGTGCCAGCAAATTGGGGGGGTCATCTGGCTACACCTTC. Amino acid sequence: CASKLGGSSGYTF.

The V gene is TRBV5-4, the J gene TRBJ2-3, with 10 bases identical to TRBD2. Losses at the gene ends were 4 bases for V and 0 bases for J; bases not matched to a gene: 2. Looked up from germline, CDR1 is SGHNT and CDR2 is YYREEE (reference sequence). There are 15 residues in the CDR3. The CDR3: CASSETSGSTDTQYF. CDR3 DNA: TGTGCCAGCAGCGAGACTAGCGGGAGCACAGATACGCAGTATTTT. The complete variable domain, with remaining parts taken from reference TRBV5-4 and TRBJ2-3, reads ETGVTQSPTHLIKTRGQQVTLRCSSQSGHNTVSWYQQALGQGPQFIFQYYREEENGRGNFPPRFSGLQFPNYSSELNVNALELDDSALYLCASSETSGSTDTQYFGPGTRLTVL.

The chain joins TRBV27 to TRBJ1-2; maybe TRBD1 (5 bases). The CDR3 is 15 residues long. Germline CDR1 is MNHEY and CDR2 is SMNVEV (reference sequence). V was cut by 2 bases and J by 8 bases, with 18 bases left in between. The CDR3 sequence: CASSLTKGSSGGYTF. Here the CDR3 DNA reads TGTGCCAGCAGTTTAACGAAGGGGAGTTCAGGAGGCTACACCTTC.

This chain links TRBV5-5 with TRBJ2-1, with 9 nucleotides matching TRBD1. The trim removed 5 bases at V and 8 bases at J, leaving 8 bases unmatched. The V gene's germline CDR1 is SGHKS and CDR2 YYEKEE (reference sequence). The CDR3 is made up of 14 amino acids. CDR3 in amino acids: CASRTPGQGHEQFF. The DNA for the CDR3 is TGTGCCAGCAGAACACCGGGACAGGGTCATGAGCAGTTCTTC. The variable domain in full, completed from reference TRBV5-5 and TRBJ2-1, reads DAGVTQSPTHLIKTRGQQVTLRCSPISGHKSVSWYQQVLGQGPQFIFQYYEKEERGRGNFPDRFSARQFPNYSSELNVNALLLGDSALYLCASRTPGQGHEQFFGPGTRLTVL.

The rearrangement joins TRBV28 to TRBJ2-7; perhaps TRBD2 as D (5 bases). V dropped 7 bases and J dropped 1 base, with 17 bases sitting between them. There are 15 residues in the CDR3. The germline V gene has CDR1 MDHEN and CDR2 SYDVKM. The CDR3 sequence: CASTSEGSGSYEQYF. CDR3 in DNA: TGTGCCAGCACCTCAGAGGGCTCCGGTTCCTACGAGCAGTACTTC. The whole variable domain, remainder taken from reference TRBV28 and TRBJ2-7, is DVKVTQSSRYLVKRTGEKVFLECVQDMDHENMFWYRQDPGLGLRLIYFSYDVKMKEKGDIPEGYSVSREKKERFSLILESASTNQTSMYLCASTSEGSGSYEQYFGPGTRLTVT.

In this sample, this clone turned up many times. The chain uses TRBV6-4 and TRBJ2-5; D uncertain. The CDR3 is 13 residues long. Trimming removed 6 bases from V and 3 bases from J, with 11 bases in between. Germline CDR1 and CDR2: MRHNA and SNTAGT. The CDR3 DNA follows: TGTGCCAGCAGCTTTCGGGCCGAAGAGACCCAGTACTTC. It yields the protein CASSFRAEETQYF.

The chain joins TRBV27 to TRBJ2-2, with TRBD2 matching over 8 bases. Germline CDR1 MNHEY, CDR2 SMNVEV (reference sequence). The CDR3 runs to 16 residues. With V trimmed by 3 bases and J by 7 bases, 10 bases remained unmatched. CDR3 nucleotides: TGTGCCAGCAGTTTCTCAGCGGGAGACTACAGCGGGGAGCTGTTTTTT. Translating it yields CASSFSAGDYSGELFF.

The rearrangement uses TRBV28 and TRBJ2-7, with D maybe TRBD2 (5 bases). CDR1 and CDR2 from the germline V gene are MDHEN and SYDVKM. Trimming took 5 bases from V and 5 from J, leaving 19 bases between them. The CDR3 spans 15 residues. The CDR3: CASSSGSPTGNEQYF. DNA of the CDR3: TGTGCCAGCAGTAGTGGGTCACCGACGGGGAACGAGCAGTACTTC.

This clone was picked up one time. This sequence joins TRBV6-5 and TRBJ1-6; D not certain. The germline V gene has CDR1 MNHEY and CDR2 SVGAGI. There are 15 residues in the CDR3. Trimming left V 6 bases short and J 4 bases short, with 13 bases between. The CDR3 loop is CASSLGPSYNSPLHF. CDR3 nucleotides: TGTGCCAGCAGCCTCGGACCAAGTTATAATTCACCCCTCCACTTT.

The chain is built from TRBV27 and TRBJ2-1; 10 positions agree with TRBD2. The J segment lost 8 bases and the V segment lost 5 bases, leaving 12 bases of the junction unmatched. Germline CDR1 MNHEY, CDR2 SMNVEV (reference sequence). This CDR3 is built from 16 residues. The chain's CDR3 is CASSLLNGLAAYEQFF. For the CDR3, the DNA is TGTGCCAGCAGTCTGCTTAATGGACTAGCGGCATATGAGCAGTTCTTC.

This chain connects TRBV28 to TRBJ2-1; the D gene is possibly TRBD1 (7 bases). This CDR3 region has 15 residues. V lost 6 bases and J 6 bases, leaving 18 bases between the germline ends. The germline CDR1 and CDR2 sequences are MDHEN and SYDVKM. CDR3 nucleotides: TGTGCCAGCAGCTTACAGGGGCTAGCGAGCAATGAGCAGTTCTTC. Protein product: CASSLQGLASNEQFF.

The chain has TRBV27 and TRBJ2-3, with TRBD2 matching 13 bases. The ends lost 5 bases at V and 9 bases at J; junction bases unmatched: 17. The CDR3 runs 18 residues. Germline lookup yields CDR1 MNHEY and CDR2 SMNVEV (reference sequence). CDR3 loop: CASSRKRTSGSLGETQYF. In nucleotides, the CDR3 is TGTGCCAGCAGTCGCAAAAGGACTAGCGGGAGTTTAGGGGAGACGCAGTATTTT.

This chain uses TRBV11-2 with TRBJ2-7; maybe TRBD1 (6 bases). Looked up from germline, CDR1 is SGHAT and CDR2 is FQNNGV. This CDR3 region has 14 residues. The V end lost 3 bases, the J end lost 3 bases, and 12 bases lay between the germline ends. The CDR3 DNA is TGTGCCAGCAGCTTCGACAGGTTAGACTACGAGCAGTACTTC. This translates into CASSFDRLDYEQYF.

The chain recombines TRBV5-1 with TRBJ2-3; 7 bases fit TRBD1. V was clipped by 5 bases and J by 1 base; unmatched bases: 4. CDR3 length: 14 amino acids. CDR1 is SGHRS, CDR2 YFSETQ, per germline. The CDR3 DNA reads TGCGCCAGCAGGCCCGGGACAGGCACAGATACGCAGTATTTT. This codes for CASRPGTGTDTQYF.

This rearrangement joins TRBV5-1 to TRBJ1-2; 8 bases are a match to TRBD1. The CDR3 is 15 amino acids. Per the germline V gene, CDR1 is SGHRS and CDR2 is YFSETQ. J was trimmed by 0 bases and V by 2 bases; bases with no gene match: 3. CDR3 DNA: TGCGCCAGCAGCTTTGGACAGGGTGCTAACTATGGCTACACCTTC. Translated: CASSFGQGANYGYTF.